The 5 T cell receptor beta chains below come from one sample, sequenced in a study of T cells after yellow fever vaccination. TCRdb called the 5' RACE reads again in MiXCR, with one record for every CDR3 protein. The repertoire holds about 300,000 distinct CDR3 sequences, 4% seen once, with 20% to 25% in the top ten. This specimen consisted of PBMCs, obtained 5 days after the yellow fever booster vaccination. These receptors were obtained from a man younger than 35 who received the YFV17D yellow fever vaccine.

V usage is TRBV27 and J usage is TRBJ2-3, with TRBD2 identical over 7 bases. Germline trimming cut 5 bases from V and 6 bases from J; bases unmatched to any gene: 14. In germline, CDR1 is MNHEY, CDR2 SMNVEV (reference sequence). The CDR3 covers 16 residues. CDR3 in amino acids: CASSAIPSGSMDTQYF. CDR3 in DNA: TGTGCCAGCAGTGCTATTCCTAGCGGCAGCATGGATACGCAGTATTTT.

This clonotype was found many times. This chain links TRBV9 with TRBJ2-5, with TRBD2 matching 10 bases. J lost 5 bases, V lost 0 bases, and 13 bases had no gene match. CDR1 SGDLS and CDR2 YYNGEE come from the germline V gene. The length of the CDR3 is 18 residues. The CDR3 coding sequence is TGTGCCAGCAGCGTAGGGGTAACTAGCGGGGACTCGGGGGAGACCCAGTACTTC. Protein sequence: CASSVGVTSGDSGETQYF.

This clonotype showed up many times. The gene calls are TRBV5-1 and TRBJ2-7, with 8 bases aligning to TRBD1. CDR1 is SGHRS and CDR2 is YFSETQ in the germline V gene. There are 14 residues in the CDR3. V lost 4 bases and J lost 0; bases outside the gene matches: 3. CDR3 bases: TGCGCCAGCAGCCCCGGGACAGGCTCCTACGAGCAGTACGTC. Translating gives CASSPGTGSYEQYV.

The V and J genes are TRBV5-1 and TRBJ2-3; 13 positions agree with TRBD2. The CDR3 contains 16 residues. V was pared by 4 bases and J by 1 base, with 3 bases of the junction left unmatched. CDR1 SGHRS and CDR2 YFSETQ come from the germline V gene. Here the CDR3 reads CASSMGLAGRTDTQYF. The DNA for the CDR3 is TGCGCCAGCAGCATGGGACTAGCGGGGCGCACAGATACGCAGTATTTT.

This clonotype was picked up many times. This chain connects TRBV7-2 to TRBJ2-7; 10 bases line up with TRBD1. Germline trimming cut 1 base from V and 4 bases from J; bases unmatched to any gene: 4. The CDR3 contains 15 residues. Germline CDR1 is SGHTA and CDR2 is FQGNSA. CDR3 in amino acids: CASSLVTGGMYEQYV. CDR3 in DNA: TGTGCCAGCAGCTTAGTGACAGGGGGCATGTACGAGCAGTACGTC.